Below, 24 T cell receptor beta chains from the same sample are listed, as sequenced in a study of tumor-infiltrating lymphocytes in oesophageal squamous cell carcinoma. Each CDR3 protein gets one entry after TCRdb re-called the PCR reads with MiXCR. The sample has under 20,000 distinct CDR3 sequences, less than 50% seen once. Specimen: esophageal tumor tissue. The receptor source for this set is a male donor with esophageal squamous cell carcinoma.

This clonotype was recorded only once. The rearrangement uses TRBV12-3 or TRBV12-4 and TRBJ2-7, with 9 bases matching TRBD1. The CDR3 spans 18 residues. V was pared by 2 bases and J by 7 bases, with 18 bases of the junction left unmatched. The CDR3 sequence: CASSLSLMGGQGENEQYF. In DNA, the CDR3 is TGTGCCAGCAGTTTATCGTTAATGGGGGGACAGGGAGAGAATGAGCAGTACTTC.

This clonotype has ten or more counts. The chain has TRBV4-1 and TRBJ1-2, with 7 bases that match TRBD1. This CDR3 is built from 14 residues. Germline CDR1 and CDR2: MGHRA and YSYEKL. V was pared by 3 bases and J by 4 bases, with 5 bases of the junction left unmatched. The CDR3 region has the DNA TGCGCCAGCAGCCAGATGACAGGGTTCTATGGCTACACCTTC. Protein: CASSQMTGFYGYTF.

This clonotype was observed a handful of times. The V and J genes are TRBV7-2 and TRBJ2-1, with no clear D. Matching the DNA end better, TRBJ2-7 makes the J call doubtful. The germline CDR1 and CDR2 sequences are SGHTA and FQGNSA. CDR3 size: 14 residues. CDR3 region: CASSLEGRRYEQYF. The CDR3 DNA is TGTGCCAGCAGCTTAGAGGGTAGGAGATACGAGCAGTACTTC.

This rearrangement joins TRBV7-2 to TRBJ2-7, with D unclear. This CDR3 contains 14 residues. Germline values: CDR1 SGHTA, CDR2 FQGNSA. Trimming stripped 5 bases from V and 3 bases from J, with 14 bases between. This CDR3 reads CASSRERNNYEQYF. Here the CDR3 DNA reads TGTGCCAGCAGCCGCGAACGCAACAACTACGAGCAGTACTTC. Full variable domain (outside the CDR3, taken from reference TRBV7-2 and TRBJ2-7): GAGVSQSPSNKVTEKGKDVELRCDPISGHTALYWYRQSLGQGLEFLIYFQGNSAPDKSGLPSDRFSAERTGGSVSTLTIQRTQQEDSAVYLCASSRERNNYEQYFGPGTRLTVT.

The rearrangement joins TRBV7-8 to TRBJ1-1; tentative D call: TRBD1 (5 bases). Trimming left V 2 bases short and J 1 base short, with 14 bases between. Germline V gene lookup returns CDR1 SGHVS and CDR2 FQNEAQ. This CDR3 has 16 amino acids. The CDR3 sequence: CASSLFSGYTNTEAFF. Here the CDR3 DNA reads TGTGCCAGCAGCTTATTTTCAGGGTACACGAACACTGAAGCTTTCTTT.

The chain uses TRBV7-3 and TRBJ2-4; possibly TRBD2 for D (5 bases). From germline, CDR1 is SGHTA and CDR2 FQGTGA. Trimming took 3 bases from V and 8 from J, leaving 11 bases between them. The CDR3 covers 13 residues. The CDR3 region has the DNA TGTGCCAGCAGCTTGGGGAAGGGAGACATTCAGTACTTC. Its translation is CASSLGKGDIQYF.

This clonotype was detected ten times or more. This chain joins TRBV12-3 or TRBV12-4 and TRBJ2-3; possible D gene TRBD2, 5 bases. The V end was cut by 6 bases, the J end by 2 bases, with 12 bases between. This CDR3 comprises 14 residues. CDR3 protein: CASRTWTPTDTQYF. The DNA for the CDR3 is TGTGCCAGCAGGACCTGGACTCCCACAGATACGCAGTATTTT.

The chain is built from TRBV7-2 and TRBJ2-7; 13 bases are a match to TRBD2. With 4 bases clipped from V and 9 bases from J, the junction kept 6 bases outside the gene matches. CDR1 and CDR2 from the germline V gene are SGHTA and FQGNSA. CDR3 length: 14 amino acids. CDR3 nucleotide sequence: TGTGCCAGCAGCTCACTAGCGGGAGGGTCTGGGCAGTACTTC. It codes for CASSSLAGGSGQYF.

The V and J genes are TRBV7-4 and TRBJ2-7; no clear D gene. The J call could be wrong; TRBJ2-1 is a better fit for the DNA end. The CDR3 covers 14 residues. Germline values: CDR1 SGHVT, CDR2 SQSDAQ. CDR3 sequence (DNA): TGTGCCAGCAGCTTAATGCAAGGCGCCTACGAGCAGTTCTTC. Protein sequence: CASSLMQGAYEQFF.

The chain joins TRBV28 to TRBJ1-2, with D possibly being TRBD1 (5 bases). The germline V gene has CDR1 MDHEN and CDR2 SYDVKM. The CDR3 length is 14 residues. The V gene lost 5 bases and the J gene lost 4 bases, with 14 bases spanning the gap. In nucleotides, the CDR3 is TGTGCCAGCAGTCTATTACAGGCGTTCTATGGCTACACCTTC. This codes for CASSLLQAFYGYTF.

The sample holds many counts of this clonotype. This chain joins TRBV27 and TRBJ2-4; D possibly matches TRBD1 or TRBD2 (5 bases each). There are 13 residues in the CDR3. V gave up 3 bases and J gave up 8 bases, with 11 bases separating them. CDR1 and CDR2 (germline): MNHEY, SMNVEV (reference sequence). The CDR3 region is CASSLSKGHIQYF. CDR3 nucleotides: TGTGCCAGCAGTTTGAGTAAGGGACACATTCAGTACTTC.

This chain uses TRBV11-1 with TRBJ2-7; unclear D gene. Judging by the DNA end, TRBJ1-2 fits better; the J call may be wrong. The CDR3 has 13 amino acids. In germline, CDR1 is SGHAT, CDR2 FQDESV (reference sequence). CDR3 sequence reads: CASSAAPNYGYTF. For the CDR3, the DNA is TGTGCCAGCAGCGCAGCACCTAACTATGGCTACACCTTC.

This clonotype was found many times. Possible read error: a much larger clone is one base away. The chain joins TRBV11-3 to TRBJ2-7, with 8 positions matching TRBD2. V shed 4 bases, J shed 7 bases, and the junction held 15 bases outside the gene matches. The CDR3 spans 16 residues. CDR1 is SGHNT, CDR2 YENEEA, per germline. Here the CDR3 DNA reads TGTGCCAGCAGCTACATTAGCAGCGGGAGAAACGATGAGCAGTACTTC. This encodes CASSYISSGRNDEQYF.

This clonotype was detected ten times or more. This may be a read error, as it is one base from a much larger clone. CDR3 sequence: CASILGQNYYEQFF. CDR3 nucleotides: TGTGCCAGCATCCTGGGACAGAATTACTACGAGCAGTTCTTC. This rearrangement joins TRBV6-1 to TRBJ2-5; the match to TRBD1 covers 7 bases. The DNA matches TRBJ2-1 better at its end, which makes the J call doubtful. This CDR3 has 14 residues. Germline CDR1 reads MNHNS; CDR2 reads SASEGT.

This clonotype is classed as medium-sized (0.01 to 0.1%). The rearrangement joins TRBV7-8 to TRBJ1-2; D not certain. The CDR3 consists of 14 residues. Germline CDR1 and CDR2: SGHVS and FQNEAQ. Trimming left V 1 base short and J 2 bases short, with 8 bases between. CDR3 DNA: TGTGCCAGCAGCTTAGAGAGGAGAAACTATGGCTACACCTTC. Translation gives CASSLERRNYGYTF.

This clonotype is judged medium-sized (0.01 to 0.1%). The chain has TRBV6-1 and TRBJ2-7; tentatively, D is TRBD1 or TRBD2 (5 bases each). Germline CDR1 reads MNHNS; CDR2 reads SASEGT. This CDR3 region has 17 residues. V lost 6 bases to trimming and J lost 3 bases, with 24 bases between them. The CDR3 DNA sequence: TGTGCCAGCAGCCCCACCAGGTCGGGGCTTAACAACTACGAGCAGTACTTC. Protein sequence: CASSPTRSGLNNYEQYF.

Only a few counts were recorded for this clonotype. This chain connects TRBV16 to TRBJ2-1; D is tentatively TRBD1 or TRBD2 (5 bases each). This CDR3 has 16 amino acids. Trimming took 0 bases from V and 9 from J, leaving 18 bases between them. The germline V gene encodes CDR1 KGHSY and CDR2 FQNENV. CDR3 nucleotide sequence: TGTGCCAGCAGCCAATCAGGTGGATTGGGGGTTATTGAGCAGTTCTTC. Its translation: CASSQSGGLGVIEQFF.

This chain links TRBV7-2 with TRBJ1-6, with a tentative D call TRBD1 (6 bases). With the DNA end fitting TRBJ2-5 better, the J assignment may be wrong. Germline V gene sequence: CDR1 SGHTA, CDR2 FQGNSA. The CDR3 has 13 amino acids. CDR3 in DNA: TGTGCCAGCAGCTTAGACAGGGCAGAGACCCAGTACTTC. This sequence encodes CASSLDRAETQYF.

This clonotype was seen ten or more times. The CDR3 is CAISVAGGDEQYF. In DNA form, the CDR3 reads TGTGCCATCAGCGTAGCGGGAGGGGATGAGCAGTACTTC. The rearrangement joins TRBV10-3 to TRBJ2-7; 11 bases match TRBD2. The V gene end was trimmed by 6 bases and the J gene end by 7 bases; junction bases not matched to a gene: 5. Germline V lookup: CDR1 ENHRY, CDR2 SYGVKD. The CDR3 sequence is 13 residues long.

This clonotype was observed many times. The V and J genes are TRBV5-1 and TRBJ2-5; D unresolved. The DNA end lines up better with TRBJ2-7; the J call may be wrong. The CDR3 is 12 residues long. Germline V lookup: CDR1 SGHRS, CDR2 YFSETQ. The CDR3 loop is CASGPEFYEQYF. Here the CDR3 DNA reads TGCGCCAGCGGCCCGGAGTTCTACGAGCAGTACTTC.

This clonotype was picked up many times. This sequence joins TRBV7-9 and TRBJ2-1; 9 bases map to TRBD1. Germline CDR1 is SEHNR and CDR2 is FQNEAQ (reference sequence). V shed 7 bases and J 6 bases; nucleotides not matched to a gene: 4. This CDR3 region has 13 residues. The CDR3 bases are TGTGCCAGCATCTCGACAGGGGGCAATGAGCAGTTCTTC. It is translated as CASISTGGNEQFF.

The chain has TRBV7-2 and TRBJ2-5, with D possibly being TRBD1 (6 bases). The germline V gene encodes CDR1 SGHTA and CDR2 FQGNSA. The CDR3 has 15 residues. Trimming left V 5 bases short and J 5 bases short, with 18 bases between. The CDR3 bases are TGTGCCAGCAGCCAATCCTCCGGGACATGGGAGACCCAGTACTTC. The encoded protein is CASSQSSGTWETQYF.

The chain couples TRBV28 to TRBJ2-3; 8 bases are shared with TRBD2. In germline, CDR1 is MDHEN, CDR2 SYDVKM. With V trimmed by 3 bases and J by 13 bases, 15 bases remained unmatched. The CDR3 totals 15 residues. This chain's CDR3 is CASSFSGGPYPEKYF. DNA for the CDR3: TGTGCCAGCAGTTTCTCGGGGGGGCCTTACCCGGAGAAGTATTTT.

This clonotype is labeled medium-sized. V and J are TRBV7-9 and TRBJ1-5; D unclear. This CDR3 contains 12 residues. The V and J ends lost 5 bases and 2 bases respectively, with 4 bases between them. The V gene's germline CDR1 is SEHNR and CDR2 FQNEAQ (reference sequence). The CDR3 coding sequence is TGTGCCAGCAGCCTTGGCAATCAGCCCCAGCATTTT. Protein sequence: CASSLGNQPQHF.